The rows below give T cell receptor beta chains drawn from one sample of a study of control samples from healthy donors and cancer patients. The method was immunoSEQ multiplex PCR; TCRdb's version includes in-frame clones alone and lacks a portion of them. The sample contains about 190,000 clones, 91% of which appear only once. The specimen was blood. All receptors come from a man aged 25-45 years in good health. Each CDR3 is given with its conserved first and last residue. The D gene is left open where the match is weak. A row's size may be missing; if present it is once, few, many or a size class.

d_gene: .
v_gene: TRBV9
len: 15
abundance: .
j_gene: TRBJ1-3
CDR3aa: CASSVVPGSGNTIYF
CDR3nt: TGTGCCAGCAGCGTTGTGCCGGGGTCCGGAAACACCATATATTTT

d_gene: .
v_gene: TRBV15
len: 13
abundance: .
j_gene: TRBJ1-1
CDR3aa: CATSRETGSGAFF
CDR3nt: TGTGCCACCAGCAGAGAAACAGGGAGTGGGGCTTTCTTT

d_gene: .
v_gene: TRBV30
len: 11
abundance: .
j_gene: TRBJ2-1
CDR3aa: CAWRDFGEQFF
CDR3nt: TGTGCCTGGAGAGATTTTGGTGAGCAGTTCTTC

d_gene: .
v_gene: TRBV7-9
len: 16
abundance: .
j_gene: TRBJ1-1
CDR3aa: CASSLVGSGRNTEAFF
CDR3nt: TGTGCCAGCAGCTTAGTCGGGTCAGGTCGCAACACTGAAGCTTTCTTT

d_gene: .
v_gene: TRBV28
len: 15
abundance: .
j_gene: TRBJ1-5
CDR3aa: CASSLGQGPNQPQHF
CDR3nt: TGTGCCAGCAGTTTGGGGCAGGGCCCCAATCAGCCCCAGCATTTT

d_gene: .
v_gene: TRBV7-9
len: 13
abundance: .
j_gene: TRBJ2-1
CDR3aa: CASSSEGGNEQFF
CDR3nt: TGTGCCAGCAGCTCGGAGGGGGGGAATGAGCAGTTCTTC

d_gene: TRBD1
v_gene: TRBV5-4
len: 15
abundance: .
j_gene: TRBJ1-6
CDR3aa: CASSSGTANNSPLHF
CDR3nt: TGTGCCAGCAGTTCCGGGACAGCCAATAATTCACCCCTCCACTTT

d_gene: TRBD1
v_gene: TRBV7-8
len: 18
abundance: .
j_gene: TRBJ1-6
CDR3aa: CASSLAFGDSFPTSPLHF
CDR3nt: TGTGCCAGCAGCTTAGCGTTTGGGGACAGTTTTCCTACTTCACCCCTCCACTTT

d_gene: .
v_gene: TRBV7-9
len: 13
abundance: .
j_gene: TRBJ2-5
CDR3aa: CASSLVGAETQYF
CDR3nt: TGTGCCAGCAGCTTAGTCGGCGCAGAGACCCAGTACTTC

d_gene: .
v_gene: TRBV11-2
len: 14
abundance: .
j_gene: TRBJ1-2
CDR3aa: CASSRRERSYGYTF
CDR3nt: TGTGCCAGCAGCCGGAGGGAACGGAGCTATGGCTACACCTTC

d_gene: .
v_gene: TRBV7-9
len: 17
abundance: .
j_gene: TRBJ2-3
CDR3aa: CASSLGDLGFRSDTQYF
CDR3nt: TGTGCCAGCAGCTTAGGAGACCTGGGGTTTAGGTCAGATACGCAGTATTTT

d_gene: .
v_gene: TRBV27
len: 14
abundance: .
j_gene: TRBJ1-2
CDR3aa: CASSFNTGSYGYTF
CDR3nt: TGTGCCAGCAGTTTCAATACAGGAAGCTATGGCTACACCTTC

d_gene: .
v_gene: TRBV5-1
len: 16
abundance: .
j_gene: TRBJ2-7
CDR3aa: CASSLALGGGRYEQYF
CDR3nt: TGCGCCAGCAGCTTGGCTCTGGGAGGGGGCAGGTACGAGCAGTACTTC

d_gene: .
v_gene: TRBV7-6
len: 11
abundance: .
j_gene: TRBJ1-1
CDR3aa: CASMENSEAFF
CDR3nt: TGTGCCAGCATGGAGAATTCTGAAGCTTTCTTT

d_gene: .
v_gene: TRBV9
len: 14
abundance: .
j_gene: TRBJ1-1
CDR3aa: CASSVGQEGTEAFF
CDR3nt: TGTGCCAGCAGCGTAGGACAGGAAGGTACTGAAGCTTTCTTT

d_gene: TRBD2
v_gene: TRBV5-6
len: 15
abundance: .
j_gene: TRBJ2-6
CDR3aa: CASSREGPGANVLTF
CDR3nt: TGTGCCAGCAGCCGGGAGGGTCCTGGGGCCAACGTCCTGACTTTC

d_gene: .
v_gene: TRBV6-5
len: 13
abundance: .
j_gene: TRBJ1-1
CDR3aa: CASSYSSVTEAFF
CDR3nt: TGTGCCAGCAGTTACTCCTCCGTTACTGAAGCTTTCTTT

d_gene: .
v_gene: TRBV7-8
len: 14
abundance: .
j_gene: TRBJ2-7
CDR3aa: CASSLAPPGHEQYF
CDR3nt: TGTGCCAGCAGCTTAGCCCCCCCCGGACACGAGCAGTACTTC

d_gene: TRBD1
v_gene: TRBV7-8
len: 16
abundance: .
j_gene: TRBJ1-2
CDR3aa: CASSRMGLTGVYGYTF
CDR3nt: TGTGCCAGCAGCCGGATGGGGTTGACAGGGGTATATGGCTACACCTTC

d_gene: .
v_gene: TRBV7-7
len: 14
abundance: .
j_gene: TRBJ2-1
CDR3aa: CASSFNRLDNEQFF
CDR3nt: TGTGCCAGCAGCTTTAACAGGCTGGACAATGAGCAGTTCTTC

d_gene: .
v_gene: TRBV5-6
len: 14
abundance: few
j_gene: TRBJ1-3
CDR3aa: CASSSGFSGNTIYF
CDR3nt: TGTGCCAGCAGTTCGGGGTTCTCTGGAAACACCATATATTTT

d_gene: .
v_gene: TRBV2
len: 11
abundance: .
j_gene: TRBJ1-2
CDR3aa: CASGANYGYTF
CDR3nt: TGTGCCAGCGGGGCTAACTATGGCTACACCTTC

d_gene: .
v_gene: TRBV9
len: 13
abundance: .
j_gene: TRBJ2-7
CDR3aa: CASSVHSSYEQYF
CDR3nt: TGTGCCAGCAGCGTACACTCCTCCTACGAGCAGTACTTC

d_gene: .
v_gene: TRBV4-1
len: 14
abundance: .
j_gene: TRBJ1-3
CDR3aa: CASSQVDLENTIYF
CDR3nt: TGCGCCAGCAGCCAAGTTGACCTGGAAAACACCATATATTTT

d_gene: .
v_gene: TRBV6-5
len: 15
abundance: once
j_gene: TRBJ2-3
CDR3aa: CASSSRDGDTDTQYF
CDR3nt: TGTGCCAGCAGTTCTCGGGACGGAGACACAGATACGCAGTATTTT

d_gene: .
v_gene: TRBV9
len: 14
abundance: .
j_gene: TRBJ1-2
CDR3aa: CASSVVDSAYGYTF
CDR3nt: TGTGCCAGCAGCGTAGTAGACAGTGCCTATGGCTACACCTTC

d_gene: .
v_gene: TRBV9
len: 15
abundance: .
j_gene: TRBJ2-7
CDR3aa: CASSVDGSPNYEQYF
CDR3nt: TGTGCCAGCAGCGTAGACGGGAGCCCAAATTACGAGCAGTACTTC

d_gene: .
v_gene: TRBV5-4
len: 15
abundance: once
j_gene: TRBJ2-7
CDR3aa: CASSQAGTQSYEQYF
CDR3nt: TGTGCCAGCAGCCAAGCCGGGACACAGTCCTACGAGCAGTACTTC

d_gene: .
v_gene: TRBV5-8
len: 15
abundance: .
j_gene: TRBJ2-1
CDR3aa: CASTKGRSSYNEQFF
CDR3nt: TGTGCCAGCACCAAAGGACGGAGCTCCTACAATGAGCAGTTCTTC

d_gene: .
v_gene: TRBV4-1
len: 13
abundance: .
j_gene: TRBJ1-5
CDR3aa: CASSQGQTQPQHF
CDR3nt: TGCGCCAGCAGCCAAGGGCAGACTCAGCCCCAGCATTTT

d_gene: .
v_gene: TRBV6-5
len: 15
abundance: .
j_gene: TRBJ2-2
CDR3aa: CASKSRGTNTGELFF
CDR3nt: TGTGCCAGCAAGAGTCGGGGCACGAACACCGGGGAGCTGTTTTTT

d_gene: .
v_gene: TRBV11-2
len: 12
abundance: .
j_gene: TRBJ2-3
CDR3aa: CASSFSTDTQYF
CDR3nt: TGTGCCAGCAGCTTTAGCACAGATACGCAGTATTTT

d_gene: .
v_gene: TRBV21-1
len: 14
abundance: .
j_gene: TRBJ1-1
CDR3aa: CASSKKRPNTEAFF
CDR3nt: TGTGCCAGCAGCAAAAAACGACCGAACACTGAAGCTTTCTTT

d_gene: TRBD1
v_gene: TRBV2
len: 16
abundance: .
j_gene: TRBJ2-7
CDR3aa: CASSDEGANTSYEQYF
CDR3nt: TGTGCCAGCAGTGACGAGGGGGCTAATACTTCCTACGAGCAGTACTTC

d_gene: TRBD2
v_gene: TRBV2
len: 14
abundance: .
j_gene: TRBJ2-1
CDR3aa: CASSGSGALNEQFF
CDR3nt: TGTGCCAGCAGTGGTAGCGGGGCCCTCAATGAGCAGTTCTTC

d_gene: TRBD1
v_gene: TRBV29-1
len: 14
abundance: .
j_gene: TRBJ1-4
CDR3aa: CSATGGASNEKLFF
CDR3nt: TGCAGCGCGACAGGGGGCGCGTCTAATGAAAAACTGTTTTTT

d_gene: TRBD1
v_gene: TRBV7-9
len: 11
abundance: few
j_gene: TRBJ2-7
CDR3aa: CASRSGGEQYF
CDR3nt: TGTGCCAGCAGATCAGGGGGCGAGCAGTACTTC

d_gene: .
v_gene: TRBV10-2
len: 15
abundance: once
j_gene: TRBJ1-3
CDR3aa: CASSENGGAGNTIYF
CDR3nt: TGCGCCAGCAGTGAGAATGGGGGAGCTGGAAACACCATATATTTT

d_gene: TRBD1
v_gene: TRBV7-9
len: 17
abundance: .
j_gene: TRBJ2-1
CDR3aa: CASSLTWTGQSYNEQFF
CDR3nt: TGTGCCAGCAGCTTGACTTGGACAGGGCAGTCCTACAATGAGCAGTTCTTC

d_gene: .
v_gene: TRBV3-1/TRBV3-2
len: 14
abundance: .
j_gene: TRBJ1-6
CDR3aa: CASSQVGDISPLHF
CDR3nt: TGTGCCAGCAGCCAAGTTGGAGATATTTCACCCCTCCACTTT

d_gene: .
v_gene: TRBV6-2/TRBV6-3
len: 16
abundance: once
j_gene: TRBJ2-2
CDR3aa: CASSYSKGPRPGELFF
CDR3nt: TGTGCCAGCAGTTACTCGAAGGGCCCCCGCCCCGGGGAGCTGTTTTTT

d_gene: TRBD1
v_gene: TRBV25-1
len: 17
abundance: .
j_gene: TRBJ1-4
CDR3aa: CASSSRVRGFGNEKLFF
CDR3nt: TGTGCCAGCAGTTCTCGGGTCAGGGGGTTCGGTAATGAAAAACTGTTTTTT

d_gene: TRBD1
v_gene: TRBV27
len: 15
abundance: .
j_gene: TRBJ1-2
CDR3aa: CASSFRQGAFLGYTF
CDR3nt: TGTGCCAGCAGTTTCCGACAGGGGGCTTTCCTGGGCTACACCTTC